The clone carrying this TCR beta chain is a singleton in its sample. Its target is unknown. Splitting of each subset's genomic DNA was done evenly across several immunoSEQ plates. Using immunoSEQ multiplex PCR, the repertoire was profiled, and TCRdb retains in-frame clones only, with some absent. The sample carries 2 million or so clones, about 95% recorded once. The naive CD8 fraction comprised CD45RO-negative cells positively selected for CCR7 and excluded terminally differentiated effector memory CD45RA+ cells. The data were obtained in a study of shared clonotypes between healthy human individuals. Study-wide results and limits: Clonotypes which were not shared had lower generation probabilities than clonotypes that all four donors shared.

There are 13 residues in the CDR3. Trimming pared 5 bases from V and 2 bases from J, leaving 10 bases between. Germline loops: CDR1 SEHNR, CDR2 FQNEAQ (reference sequence). The sequence was collected from a man aged 18 to 35 in good health. The sample taken for sequencing was naive CD8+ T cells sorted from blood. The chain has TRBV7-9 and TRBJ2-7; D remains unclear. In DNA, the CDR3 is TGTGCCAGCAGCCCGGTCATAACCTACGAGCAGTACTTC. Its protein product is CASSPVITYEQYF.